This TCR beta chain emerged from a study of cytomegalovirus exposure and HLA in healthy donors. Study-wide results and limits: Indistinguishability led to the exclusion of some V segments, TRBV6-2 and TRBV6-3 included. Presence/absence analyses assumed roughly uniform sequencing depth across donors, which may not hold. TCR beta V- and J-gene trimming, according to a later analysis, was linked to a missense DCLRE1C variant.

Use of 60 Vbeta and 13 Jbeta primers characterized the PCR. Sequencing used immunoSEQ multiplex PCR; TCRdb keeps in-frame clones, though not all of them. The table lists roughly 170,000 clones, roughly 79% of them singletons. A word on this clone: Its specificity is not known.

Donors counted as nominally healthy when sampled, yet unrecorded immune exposures were likely. Germline V gene lookup returns CDR1 SGHAT and CDR2 FQNNGV. V lost 2 bases, J lost 1 base, and 5 bases stayed unmatched. This CDR3 region has 16 residues. The clonotype was recovered from a man aged 25 to 45 in good health and CMV-seronegative. This sequence joins TRBV11-2 and TRBJ2-5; TRBD2 aligns across 9 bases. Source material: PBMCs. The CDR3 coding sequence is TGTGCCAGCAGCTTAAACGGCGGGGGGGCCCAAGAGACCCAGTACTTC. This gives the protein CASSLNGGGAQETQYF.